Listed here are 2 T cell receptor beta chains from one sample, sequenced in a study of blood T cells in healthy people across ages. Primers used in a second PCR of about 6 to 11 cycles were a sample-barcoded 5' primer and a J-beta primer mix. Via MiXCR, TCRdb re-called the 5' RACE reads, giving one row per CDR3 protein. The sample has 600,000 to 650,000 distinct CDR3 sequences, roughly 53% seen once. The sample comprised blood. All receptors come from a man in his fifties or sixties in good health.

The chain couples TRBV15 to TRBJ2-3; no clear D gene. In germline, CDR1 is LNHNV, CDR2 YYDKDF (reference sequence). V was shortened by 1 base and J by 1 base, with 12 bases between the two germline ends. The CDR3 covers 16 residues. The DNA for the CDR3 is TGTGCCACCAGCAGAGGGTCTCCCGGTGGCACAGATACGCAGTATTTT. Translated, it gives CATSRGSPGGTDTQYF. The variable domain in full, completed from reference TRBV15 and TRBJ2-3, reads DAMVIQNPRYQVTQFGKPVTLSCSQTLNHNVMYWYQQKSSQAPKLLFHYYDKDFNNEADTPDNFQSRRPNTSFCFLDIRSPGLGDTAMYLCATSRGSPGGTDTQYFGPGTRLTVL.

This clonotype has a handful of counts. The chain couples TRBV5-1 to TRBJ2-4, with 15 bases fitting TRBD2. J was trimmed by 8 bases and V by 3 bases; bases with no gene match: 6. This CDR3 spans 16 amino acids. CDR1 is SGHRS, CDR2 YFSETQ, per germline. CDR3 in DNA: TGCGCCAGCAGCTCCGGACTAGCGGGGGGGCAGGACATTCAGTACTTC. Its protein is CASSSGLAGGQDIQYF.